This T cell receptor beta chain was captured in a study of blood T cell repertoires in COVID-19. Background on the study: Acute and convalescent COVID-19 samples came from the United States, Italy and Spain. T cells, B-cell-depleted T cells, or PBMCs provided the cDNA or gDNA that served as material.

This CDR3 is 14 amino acids long. V shed 5 bases and J shed 9 bases, with 14 bases lying between them. From germline, CDR1 is LNHNV and CDR2 YYDKDF (reference sequence). As originally analysed: Estimated nucleated cell counts came from reference gene primer amplification. Libraries were prepared by immunoSEQ multiplex PCR; TCRdb keeps only in-frame clonotypes and omits some of them. V, J and clone size are those of that table, while D and trimming were read from the DNA. The sample includes roughly 120,000 clones, roughly 80% of them seen just once. This chain joins TRBV15 and TRBJ1-6, with a tentative D call TRBD1 (5 bases). The sample comprised peripheral blood. This receptor was taken from a man aged 65-85 years with acute or convalescent COVID-19. CDR3 amino acids: CATSESSGGSPLHF. The CDR3 DNA follows: TGTGCCACCAGCGAAAGCTCGGGGGGTTCACCCCTCCACTTT.